This T cell receptor beta chain was obtained from a study of T-cell memory formation after mild COVID-19. Study overall: TCR clusters mostly belonged to single donors. Notes on the study in general: The appearance of some responding clones in pre-infection memory suggested that cross-reactive memory joined. The study found balanced CD4/CD8 in clones contracting day 15 to 85 and a CD4+ lean in later expanders.

MiXCR, run by TCRdb on the 5' RACE reads, gives a single entry per CDR3 protein. The top ten clones hold 22% of a sample with a few hundred thousand distinct CDR3 sequences, about 17% of them seen once. In the case of this clonotype: Its target is not known.

The V gene lost 3 bases and the J gene lost 6 bases, with 12 bases spanning the gap. In germline, CDR1 is SEHNR, CDR2 FQNEAQ (reference sequence). The CDR3 totals 13 residues. This receptor was obtained from a man younger than 35 who had mild COVID-19 (a few samples of this study predate the infection). Cell type and time point are not known. The chain recombines TRBV7-9 with TRBJ2-7, with a weak D call TRBD1 (5 bases). Sequenced input: PBMCs or a T cell subset sorted from them (not recorded which). This chain's CDR3 is CASSLTVTGEQYF. Here the CDR3 DNA reads TGTGCCAGCAGCTTGACAGTAACCGGCGAGCAGTACTTC.